One sample yielded the 16 T cell receptor beta chains listed below, sequenced in a study of T cells in Graves' hyperthyroidism and ophthalmopathy. Amplification of TCR beta CDR3 regions used RNA as the template. Using the HTBI primer set, a first-round RT-PCR was run on the TCR CDR3. TCRdb re-analysed the multiplex PCR reads in MiXCR, keeping a single row per CDR3 protein. The table has 250,000 or so distinct CDR3 sequences, around 15% seen once. The specimen sequenced was blood. Receptors originate from a woman between 45 and 60 years old with Graves' hyperthyroidism that later progressed to Graves' ophthalmopathy.

This clonotype has more than one count but fewer than ten. V and J are TRBV5-5 and TRBJ2-3; D remains ambiguous. Trimming removed 4 bases from V and 3 bases from J, with 12 bases in between. Germline CDR1 is SGHKS and CDR2 is YYEKEE (reference sequence). This CDR3 is built from 14 residues. The CDR3, as DNA: TGTGCCAGCAGCGGCTCCCTGGGTACAGATACGCAGTATTTT. It codes for CASSGSLGTDTQYF.

This clonotype was seen repeatedly, ten times or more. The CDR3 sequence is CSARGPMNTEAFF. CDR3 sequence (DNA): TGCAGTGCTCGAGGCCCCATGAACACTGAAGCTTTCTTT. The chain carries TRBV20-1 and TRBJ1-1, with D unclear. The germline V gene has CDR1 DFQATT and CDR2 SNEGSKA (reference sequence). The CDR3 has 13 amino acids. V lost 5 bases, J lost 0 bases, and 10 bases lay in between.

The V gene is TRBV7-6, the J gene TRBJ2-7; TRBD1 matches 9 bases. There are 15 residues in the CDR3. Per the germline V gene, CDR1 is SGHVS and CDR2 is FNYEAQ. Losses at the gene ends were 5 bases for V and 0 bases for J; bases not matched to a gene: 5. CDR3: CASSTGTGSSYEQYF. CDR3 nucleotide sequence: TGTGCCAGCAGCACGGGGACAGGGAGCTCCTACGAGCAGTACTTC.

This clonotype was detected only a few times. The chain has TRBV19 and TRBJ1-1, with D unclear. The CDR3 covers 12 residues. The germline gives CDR1 LNHDA, CDR2 SQIVND (reference sequence). V gave up 4 bases and J gave up 1 base, with 4 bases separating them. CDR3 in DNA: TGTGCCAGTAGTAAAGCGAACACTGAAGCTTTCTTT. Protein product: CASSKANTEAFF.

As concerns this clonotype: Given a much more abundant clone one base away, this may be a read error. The chain recombines TRBV12-3 or TRBV12-4 with TRBJ2-3; 7 nucleotides agree with TRBD2. V trimming: 8 bases; J trimming: 0 bases; junction bases outside the gene matches: 23. This CDR3 is 20 amino acids long. CDR3 sequence: CASGALEQGLQVVSTDTQYF. CDR3 nucleotides: TGTGCCAGCGGGGCGCTTGAGCAGGGACTACAAGTCGTGAGCACAGATACGCAGTATTTT.

This clonotype showed up just once. A much larger clone is a single base away; this may be a read error. This chain uses TRBV5-1 with TRBJ1-1, with D perhaps matching TRBD1 (5 bases). CDR1 SGHRS and CDR2 YFSETQ come from the germline V gene. The CDR3 contains 16 residues. CDR3 sequence: CAGSSLGRGLNTEAFF. The CDR3 DNA reads as TGCGCCGGCAGCTCCCTGGGGAGGGGATTGAACACTGAAGCTTTCTTT.

The sample holds many counts of this clonotype. The chain combines TRBV5-6 with TRBJ2-3, with 12 bases identical to TRBD2. Looked up from germline, CDR1 is SGHDT and CDR2 is YYEEEE. Losses at the gene ends were 3 bases for V and 3 bases for J; bases not matched to a gene: 2. This CDR3 contains 15 residues. The CDR3 DNA follows: TGTGCCAGCAGCTCCGGGACTAGCGGGACAGATACGCAGTATTTT. Amino acid sequence: CASSSGTSGTDTQYF. Combining the CDR3 with reference TRBV5-6 and TRBJ2-3 gives the whole variable domain DAGVTQSPTHLIKTRGQQVTLRCSPKSGHDTVSWYQQALGQGPQFIFQYYEEEERQRGNFPDRFSGHQFPNYSSELNVNALLLGDSALYLCASSSGTSGTDTQYFGPGTRLTVL.

In its sample, this clonotype was seen many times. The chain joins TRBV12-3 or TRBV12-4 to TRBJ1-1; no firm D call. The V and J ends lost 2 bases and 2 bases respectively, with 12 bases between them. The CDR3 is 15 amino acids. This chain's CDR3 is CASSLNSGSNTEAFF. The CDR3 bases are TGTGCCAGCAGTTTAAACTCGGGGAGCAACACTGAAGCTTTCTTT.

The sample holds many counts of this clonotype. The V and J genes are TRBV30 and TRBJ2-7, with D hard to call. Germline V gene data show CDR1 as GTSNPN and CDR2 as SVGIG (reference sequence). The CDR3 contains 12 residues. Deletions cut 2 bases from V and 2 bases from J, with 7 bases between. The DNA for the CDR3 is TGTGCCTGGAGTCCAGGTCCCTACGAGCAGTACTTC. Translating gives CAWSPGPYEQYF.

This clonotype was recorded at least ten times. The chain carries TRBV28 and TRBJ1-4; unclear D gene. CDR1 is MDHEN, CDR2 SYDVKM, per germline. The CDR3 consists of 14 residues. V was trimmed by 6 bases and J by 4 bases, leaving 12 bases between them. The DNA of the CDR3 is TGTGCCAGCAGCCGGACCGCCTATAATGAAAAACTGTTTTTT. This sequence encodes CASSRTAYNEKLFF.

The sample holds many counts of this clonotype. The chain uses TRBV7-2 and TRBJ2-7; 11 positions agree with TRBD1. Germline CDR1 and CDR2: SGHTA and FQGNSA. The CDR3 runs to 15 residues. Trimming cost V 3 bases and J 3 bases; bases outside gene matches: 4. The CDR3 region is CASSFTGTGGYEQYF. The CDR3 DNA follows: TGTGCCAGCAGCTTTACCGGGACAGGGGGCTACGAGCAGTACTTC. The full variable domain, with the rest looked up from reference TRBV7-2 and TRBJ2-7, is GAGVSQSPSNKVTEKGKDVELRCDPISGHTALYWYRQSLGQGLEFLIYFQGNSAPDKSGLPSDRFSAERTGGSVSTLTIQRTQQEDSAVYLCASSFTGTGGYEQYFGPGTRLTVT.

This clonotype came up many times. The chain recombines TRBV5-1 with TRBJ2-7; tentative D call: TRBD2 (6 bases). V was clipped by 7 bases and J by 0 bases, with 14 bases between them. CDR1 and CDR2 from the germline V gene are SGHRS and YFSETQ. The CDR3 totals 14 residues. CDR3 nucleotide sequence: TGCGCCAGCCGGAGGGTCATAGGCTCCTACGAGCAGTACTTC. The encoded protein is CASRRVIGSYEQYF.

This clonotype has a count of ten or more. The chain links TRBV6-2 or TRBV6-3 to TRBJ1-5; D is unclear. CDR1 is MNHEY and CDR2 is SVGEGT in the germline V gene. V was shortened by 2 bases and J by 0 bases, with 5 bases between the two germline ends. The CDR3 is 14 residues long. This CDR3 reads CASSYVHSNQPQHF. DNA of the CDR3: TGTGCCAGCAGTTACGTCCATAGCAATCAGCCCCAGCATTTT.

The CDR3 bases are TGCGCCAGCAGCTTGGGTGACGGCGGGACTAGCGGGAGTCGCAGCGGGGAGCTGTTTTTT. Translation: CASSLGDGGTSGSRSGELFF. V gene TRBV5-1 combines with J gene TRBJ2-2; 14 positions agree with TRBD2. This CDR3 region has 20 residues. Germline V CDR1 and CDR2: SGHRS, YFSETQ. V shed 0 bases and J 7 bases; nucleotides not matched to a gene: 14.

This clonotype was counted at least ten times. The rearrangement uses TRBV7-2 and TRBJ2-7; D might be TRBD1 (6 bases). CDR3 length: 15 amino acids. Germline V gives CDR1 SGHTA, CDR2 FQGNSA. Between the trimmed V and J ends, which lost 5 bases and 7 bases, there was a span of 21 bases. This CDR3 reads CASSNRDIGGREQYF. CDR3 nucleotides: TGTGCCAGCAGCAACCGGGACATTGGGGGACGAGAGCAGTACTTC.

The CDR3 DNA is TGTGCCAGCAGCTTAGGACAGGGGGCCCCCTGGCAGCAGCCCCAGCATTTT. This translates into CASSLGQGAPWQQPQHF. The J gene is TRBJ1-5, the V gene TRBV7-9, with 10 nucleotides matching TRBD1. The germline V gene encodes CDR1 SEHNR and CDR2 FQNEAQ (reference sequence). This CDR3 is built from 17 residues. After removal of 1 base from V and 7 bases from J, the junction contained 10 bases not matched to a gene.